This T cell receptor beta chain was observed in a study of blood T cell repertoires in COVID-19. In terms of age and location, participants ranged from roughly 18 to 89 years and lived in about two dozen US areas. Recovery meant two consecutive negative NP/OP PCR tests, professional clearance, or resolved symptoms. TCRdb keeps only in-frame clones here, not all; method: immunoSEQ multiplex PCR. The repertoire includes about 240,000 clones, 75% to 90% of them detected once, and more than 3.5% sits in the top ten. The CDR3 runs 14 residues. Trimming shortened V by 3 bases and J by 0 bases, and 11 bases separated the two germline ends. The V gene's germline CDR1 is GTSNPN and CDR2 SVGIG (reference sequence). This clone has more than one count but fewer than ten.

Sequenced input: PBMCs or T cells enriched from blood (not recorded which). The chain carries TRBV30 and TRBJ1-2; the D gene is possibly TRBD1 (6 bases). This clonotype originated in a woman in her twenties or thirties who had recovered from COVID-19. The DNA for the CDR3 is TGTGCCTGGAGCCCGGACAGTACTAACTATGGCTACACCTTC. Amino acids: CAWSPDSTNYGYTF.